One and the same sample provided the 25 T cell receptor beta chains below, sequenced in a study of T cell responses to AZD1222 COVID-19 vaccine. The assay was immunoSEQ multiplex PCR, and TCRdb's table has in-frame clones only and misses some. Of 98,000 or so clones listed, 80% to 90% were seen once; the top ten hold around 9.4%. Sample: peripheral blood, taken on day 0 of AZD1222 vaccination. These receptor sequences come from an adult in good health.

The V call is TRBV28, the J call TRBJ1-2, with 9 bases identical to TRBD1. CDR3 length: 14 residues. The germline V gene encodes CDR1 MDHEN and CDR2 SYDVKM. V dropped 7 bases and J dropped 2; count of bases not matched to a gene: 5. As DNA, the CDR3 is TGTGCCAGCACCTCGGACAGGGGCAACTATGGCTACACCTTC. As protein: CASTSDRGNYGYTF.

Only a few counts were recorded for this clone. The CDR3 spells CASSLGVQGGSYGYTF. The CDR3 DNA is TGTGCCAGCAGCTTGGGAGTTCAGGGAGGGAGCTATGGCTACACCTTC. This chain links TRBV5-5 with TRBJ1-2, with D possibly matching TRBD1 (5 bases). The germline CDR1 and CDR2 sequences are SGHKS and YYEKEE (reference sequence). CDR3 length: 16 residues. V lost 0 bases, J lost 4 bases, and 16 bases lay in between.

The V and J genes are TRBV4-1 and TRBJ2-1; D is possibly TRBD1 (5 bases). The V gene's germline CDR1 is MGHRA and CDR2 YSYEKL. The CDR3 runs to 15 residues. The V end was cut by 0 bases, the J end by 8 bases, with 14 bases between. The chain's CDR3 is CASSQDRGRGDEQFF. CDR3 nucleotide sequence: TGCGCCAGCAGCCAAGATCGAGGTAGGGGCGATGAGCAGTTCTTC.

The chain has TRBV18 and TRBJ2-7; D is undetermined. Deletions cut 3 bases from V and 0 bases from J, with 6 bases between. The CDR3 is 13 amino acids. Germline V gives CDR1 KGHSH, CDR2 LQKENI. In DNA, the CDR3 is TGTGCCAGCTCACCGTACAACTCCTACGAGCAGTACTTC. This gives the protein CASSPYNSYEQYF.

The CDR3 sequence is CASSFGGDSGNTIYF. The DNA for the CDR3 is TGTGCCAGCAGCTTCGGAGGGGACTCTGGAAACACCATATATTTT. The V call is TRBV5-4, the J call TRBJ1-3; tentatively, D is TRBD1 (5 bases). The V gene lost 2 bases and the J gene lost 0 bases, with 9 bases spanning the gap. CDR1 and CDR2 (germline): SGHNT, YYREEE (reference sequence). The CDR3 is 15 amino acids.

This clone came up once. J is TRBJ1-4 and V is TRBV3-1 (or the pseudogene TRBV3-2), with 7 nucleotides matching TRBD1. V shed 6 bases and J 2 bases; nucleotides not matched to a gene: 3. This CDR3 has 14 residues. CDR1 is LGHDT, CDR2 YNNKEL, per germline (reference sequence). CDR3 residues: CASRKQGTNEKLFF. In DNA form, the CDR3 reads TGTGCCAGCAGGAAACAGGGGACTAATGAAAAACTGTTTTTT.

The chain is built from TRBV7-2 and TRBJ1-4; D remains ambiguous. The ends were cut back, 2 bases at V and 9 bases at J, with 13 bases in the middle. The germline gives CDR1 SGHTA, CDR2 FQGNSA. The CDR3 runs to 14 residues. CDR3 sequence: CASSLPTTGKKLFF. For the CDR3, the DNA is TGTGCCAGCAGCTTACCAACAACGGGGAAAAAACTGTTTTTT.

The CDR3 DNA reads TGCGCCAGCAGCTTGGCAGGGACAGCCTACGAGCAGTACTTC. Protein sequence: CASSLAGTAYEQYF. J is TRBJ2-7 and V is TRBV5-1; 7 positions agree with TRBD1. The CDR3 has 14 amino acids. CDR1 is SGHRS and CDR2 is YFSETQ in the germline V gene. V lost 0 bases to trimming and J lost 2 bases; unmatched junction nucleotides: 2.

The CDR3 DNA follows: TGTGCCAGCAGCTTGGACAGGTCCACTGCGACCCAGTACTTC. It codes for CASSLDRSTATQYF. This chain joins TRBV5-5 and TRBJ2-5; tentative D call: TRBD1 (5 bases). The CDR3 contains 14 residues. Germline CDR1 and CDR2: SGHKS and YYEKEE (reference sequence). V lost 0 bases and J 7 bases, leaving 13 bases between the germline ends.

The chain has TRBV19 and TRBJ2-3; 9 positions agree with TRBD1. The CDR3 runs to 14 residues. Germline loops: CDR1 LNHDA, CDR2 SQIVND (reference sequence). V lost 4 bases to trimming and J lost 6 bases; unmatched junction nucleotides: 5. CDR3 sequence (DNA): TGTGCCAGTAGTACCGGGACAGGGATGGATACGCAGTATTTT. Translating gives CASSTGTGMDTQYF. Variable domain in full (rest from reference TRBV19 and TRBJ2-3): DGGITQSPKYLFRKEGQNVTLSCEQNLNHDAMYWYRQDPGQGLRLIYYSQIVNDFQKGDIAEGYSVSREKKESFPLTVTSAQKNPTAFYLCASSTGTGMDTQYFGPGTRLTVL.

The rearrangement uses TRBV5-1 and TRBJ1-1; 7 positions agree with TRBD1. This CDR3 comprises 15 residues. The junction had 7 bases not matched to a gene; V was cut back by 4 bases and J by 1 base. Germline CDR1 and CDR2: SGHRS and YFSETQ. CDR3 loop: CASSGGQLQNTEAFF. DNA for the CDR3: TGCGCCAGCAGCGGGGGACAGCTACAGAACACTGAAGCTTTCTTT.

This clone occurred once. The chain recombines TRBV4-1 with TRBJ2-7, with 7 nucleotides matching TRBD1. Looked up from germline, CDR1 is MGHRA and CDR2 is YSYEKL. Trimming cost V 2 bases and J 2 bases; bases outside gene matches: 9. CDR3 length: 16 amino acids. CDR3 amino acids: CASSQQLRTGTYEQYF. CDR3 in DNA: TGCGCCAGCAGCCAACAATTAAGGACAGGAACCTACGAGCAGTACTTC.

The genes are TRBV25-1 and TRBJ2-3; no clear D. The CDR3 runs to 13 residues. V lost 5 bases and J lost 6, with 12 bases in between. CDR1 is MGHDK and CDR2 is SYGVNS in the germline V gene. The CDR3 loop reads CASSNYLGDTQYF. CDR3 DNA: TGTGCCAGCAGTAACTACCTGGGGGATACGCAGTATTTT.

The chain joins TRBV7-3 to TRBJ2-7; either TRBD1 or TRBD2 may fit D (7 bases each). The CDR3 length is 15 residues. The V end lost 5 bases, the J end lost 4 bases, and 18 bases lay between the germline ends. Germline V gene data show CDR1 as SGHTA and CDR2 as FQGTGA. The CDR3 loop reads CASSPQGGGVYEQYF. The CDR3 DNA sequence: TGTGCCAGCAGCCCCCAGGGGGGGGGTGTTTACGAGCAGTACTTC. The variable domain in full, completed from reference TRBV7-3 and TRBJ2-7, reads GAGVSQTPSNKVTEKGKYVELRCDPISGHTALYWYRQSLGQGPEFLIYFQGTGAADDSGLPNDRFFAVRPEGSVSTLKIQRTERGDSAVYLCASSPQGGGVYEQYFGPGTRLTVT.

The gene calls are TRBV4-3 and TRBJ2-1; TRBD2 matches 14 bases. Per the germline V gene, CDR1 is LGHNA and CDR2 is YSLEER. Germline trimming cut 1 base from V and 3 bases from J; bases unmatched to any gene: 11. The CDR3 loop spans 20 amino acids. Here the CDR3 reads CASSQGSGTSGSARYNEQFF. The CDR3 DNA sequence: TGCGCCAGCAGCCAAGGGAGCGGGACTAGCGGGAGCGCCCGCTACAATGAGCAGTTCTTC.

This rearrangement joins TRBV5-6 to TRBJ2-1; 9 bases are shared with TRBD2. The CDR3 has 15 residues. Germline CDR1 reads SGHDT; CDR2 reads YYEEEE. J was trimmed by 6 bases and V by 4 bases; bases with no gene match: 8. DNA of the CDR3: TGTGCCAGCAGCACGACTAGCGGACCCATCAATGAGCAGTTCTTC. Translated: CASSTTSGPINEQFF.

This sequence joins TRBV4-1 and TRBJ1-2; weak D call: TRBD1 (6 bases). This CDR3 region has 16 residues. Deletions cut 1 base from V and 5 bases from J, with 17 bases between. In germline, CDR1 is MGHRA, CDR2 YSYEKL. As DNA, the CDR3 is TGCGCCAGCAGCCAAGTCCTGACAGGCGTCGGGTATGGCTACACCTTC. Translated: CASSQVLTGVGYGYTF.

This clone was counted between two and nine times. The chain employs TRBV19 and TRBJ1-4; D remains unclear. The CDR3 is made up of 14 amino acids. Germline V gives CDR1 LNHDA, CDR2 SQIVND (reference sequence). Trimming cost V 4 bases and J 10 bases, with 16 bases left between them. The CDR3 DNA reads as TGTGCCAGTAGTAGGCAGGCGAATTCGAGAAAACTGTTTTTT. Its translation: CASSRQANSRKLFF.

The chain is built from TRBV5-1 and TRBJ2-6; 9 nucleotides match TRBD1. Germline trimming cut 0 bases from V and 0 bases from J; bases unmatched to any gene: 4. Germline CDR1 reads SGHRS; CDR2 reads YFSETQ. The CDR3 is made up of 18 amino acids. In DNA, the CDR3 is TGCGCCAGCAGCTTGGCCGGGACAGGGCCCTCTGGGGCCAACGTCCTGACTTTC. Amino acid sequence: CASSLAGTGPSGANVLTF. Looking up the rest from reference TRBV5-1 and TRBJ2-6 gives the full variable domain: KAGVTQTPRYLIKTRGQQVTLSCSPISGHRSVSWYQQTPGQGLQFLFEYFSETQRNKGNFPGRFSGRQFSNSRSEMNVSTLELGDSALYLCASSLAGTGPSGANVLTFGAGSRLTVL.

This clone has just one count. The rearrangement links TRBV7-8 to TRBJ2-3; D is unresolved. The CDR3 is made up of 14 amino acids. Germline assignment: CDR1 SGHVS and CDR2 FQNEAQ. Trimming pared 5 bases from V and 2 bases from J, leaving 11 bases between. The CDR3 coding sequence is TGTGCCAGCAGCCTAAATCGGAACACAGATACGCAGTATTTT. This encodes CASSLNRNTDTQYF.

The J gene is TRBJ2-2, the V gene TRBV7-2, with D unresolved. V was trimmed by 2 bases and J by 1 base, leaving 11 bases between them. The V gene's germline CDR1 is SGHTA and CDR2 FQGNSA. The CDR3 consists of 16 residues. In DNA, the CDR3 is TGTGCCAGCAGCTTATTGCCAGCGTTGAACACCGGGGAGCTGTTTTTT. Its protein product is CASSLLPALNTGELFF.

This clone was seen only a few times. The chain uses TRBV7-9 and TRBJ1-1, with D unresolved. V lost 4 bases and J lost 8, with 8 bases in between. This CDR3 has 11 amino acids. Germline CDR1 is SEHNR and CDR2 is FQNEAQ (reference sequence). Here the CDR3 DNA reads TGTGCCAGCAGCTCAGGAGGGGAAGCTTTCTTT. Its translation: CASSSGGEAFF.

The chain combines TRBV6-2 or TRBV6-3 with TRBJ2-1; 10 nucleotides match TRBD2. Trimming cost V 2 bases and J 2 bases; bases outside gene matches: 9. This CDR3 is built from 18 residues. Germline V lookup: CDR1 MNHEY, CDR2 SVGEGT. The CDR3 DNA reads TGTGCCAGCAGTTACCGGGGACTAGCGTCTAAAGCCTACAATGAGCAGTTCTTC. It translates to CASSYRGLASKAYNEQFF.

V gene TRBV5-1 combines with J gene TRBJ2-7, with TRBD2 matching over 10 bases. Germline V gene lookup returns CDR1 SGHRS and CDR2 YFSETQ. Trimming at V came to 0 bases and at J to 2 bases, leaving 8 bases not matched to a gene. The CDR3 has 17 residues. The CDR3 spells CASSLARTSGIAYEQYF. CDR3 in DNA: TGCGCCAGCAGCTTGGCAAGGACTAGCGGCATTGCCTACGAGCAGTACTTC.

The chain links TRBV5-1 to TRBJ1-1, with 11 bases identical to TRBD1. Per the germline V gene, CDR1 is SGHRS and CDR2 is YFSETQ. V was clipped by 1 base and J by 2 bases; unmatched bases: 4. This CDR3 comprises 16 residues. The CDR3 nucleotides read TGCGCCAGCAGCTTGAGGGGGACAGGGGGAAACACTGAAGCTTTCTTT. It codes for CASSLRGTGGNTEAFF.